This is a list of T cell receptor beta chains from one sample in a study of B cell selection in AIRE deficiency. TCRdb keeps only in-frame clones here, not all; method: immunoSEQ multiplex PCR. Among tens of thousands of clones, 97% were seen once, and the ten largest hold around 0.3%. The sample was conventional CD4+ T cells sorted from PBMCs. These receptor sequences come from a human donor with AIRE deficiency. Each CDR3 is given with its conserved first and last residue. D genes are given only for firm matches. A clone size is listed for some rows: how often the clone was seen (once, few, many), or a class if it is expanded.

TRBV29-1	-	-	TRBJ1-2	CSVGEYGYTF
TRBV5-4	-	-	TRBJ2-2	CASSQETGWNTGELFF
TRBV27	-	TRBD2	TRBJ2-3	CASSLTSGLSDTQYF
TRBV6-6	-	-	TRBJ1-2	CASSLLGYGYTF
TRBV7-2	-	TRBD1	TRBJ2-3	CASSSLGSGGGDTQYF
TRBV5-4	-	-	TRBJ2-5	CASSFNSQETQYF
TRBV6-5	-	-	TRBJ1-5	CASSLPPVQGFGPQHF
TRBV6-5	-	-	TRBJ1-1	CASSYSAGRNTEAFF
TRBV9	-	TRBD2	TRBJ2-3	CASSFSGSADTQYF
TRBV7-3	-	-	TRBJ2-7	CATLDSAYEQYF
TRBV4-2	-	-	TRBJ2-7	CASSRQDDISYEQYF
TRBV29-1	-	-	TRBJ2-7	CSVGPVYEQYF
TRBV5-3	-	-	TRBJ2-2	CASSRDVNTGELFF
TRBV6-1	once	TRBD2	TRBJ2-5	CASSEARLAETQYF
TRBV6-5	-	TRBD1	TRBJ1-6	CASSPVTGGISPLHF
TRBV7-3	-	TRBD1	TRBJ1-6	CASSLDRFSPLHF
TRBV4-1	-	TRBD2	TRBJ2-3	CASSQGQLARPGDTQYF
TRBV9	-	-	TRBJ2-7	CASSVDGGSGEQYF
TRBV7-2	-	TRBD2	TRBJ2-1	CAAGLAGVSSYNEQFF
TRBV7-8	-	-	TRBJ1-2	CASSLSSGNYGYTF
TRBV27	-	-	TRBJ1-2	CASTSRGTYGYTF
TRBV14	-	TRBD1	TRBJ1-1	CASSQAGTGVRTEAFF
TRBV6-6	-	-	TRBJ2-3	CASSLTGGTQYF
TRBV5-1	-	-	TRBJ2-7	CASSPRTGPGREQYF
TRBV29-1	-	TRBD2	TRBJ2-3	CSVGLGFADTQYF
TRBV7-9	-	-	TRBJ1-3	CASSSTSVFGSGNTIYF
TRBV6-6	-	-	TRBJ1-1	CASSYSANTEAFF
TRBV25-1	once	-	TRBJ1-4	CASSAGLGVRVFF
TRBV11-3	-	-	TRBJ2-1	CASMRWGLNNEQFF
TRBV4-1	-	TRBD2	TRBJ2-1	CASSQDGTSGKNEQFF
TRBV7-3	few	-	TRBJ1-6	CASSLLGRDTPLHF
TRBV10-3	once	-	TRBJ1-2	CAISEPSRDYGYTF
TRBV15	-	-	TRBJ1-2	CATSRDKRGLDYGYTF
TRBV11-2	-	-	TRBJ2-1	CASSLAPRDEQFF
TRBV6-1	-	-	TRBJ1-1	CASTPANTEAFF
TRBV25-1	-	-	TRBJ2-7	CASSDQGSKQYF